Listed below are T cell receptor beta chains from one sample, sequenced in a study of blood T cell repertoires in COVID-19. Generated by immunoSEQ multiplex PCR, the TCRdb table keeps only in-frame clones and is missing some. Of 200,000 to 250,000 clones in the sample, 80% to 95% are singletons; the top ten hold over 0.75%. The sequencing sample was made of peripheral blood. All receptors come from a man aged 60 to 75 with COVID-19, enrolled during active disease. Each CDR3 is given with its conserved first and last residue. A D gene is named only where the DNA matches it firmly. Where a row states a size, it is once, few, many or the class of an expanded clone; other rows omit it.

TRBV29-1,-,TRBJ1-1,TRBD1,CSEGQGNTEAFF,TGCAGCGAGGGACAGGGGAACACTGAAGCTTTCTTT
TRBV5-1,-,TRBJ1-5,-,CASSLAGSQPQHF,TGCGCCAGCAGCTTGGCAGGTTCTCAGCCCCAGCATTTT
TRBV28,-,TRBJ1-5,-,CASSLRDTNQPQHF,TGTGCCAGCAGTCTCCGGGACACCAATCAGCCCCAGCATTTT
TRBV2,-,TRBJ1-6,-,CASSERGRSNSPLHF,TGTGCCAGCAGTGAGCGGGGTCGGTCTAATTCACCCCTCCACTTT
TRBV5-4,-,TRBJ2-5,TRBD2,CASSQRGGRETQYF,TGTGCCAGCAGCCAGCGGGGGGGCCGGGAGACCCAGTACTTC
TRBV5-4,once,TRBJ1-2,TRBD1,CASSSTGGYGYTF,TGTGCCAGCAGCTCGACAGGGGGATATGGCTACACCTTC
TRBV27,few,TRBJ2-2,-,CASTQNRGTGELFF,TGTGCCAGCACCCAAAATAGGGGCACCGGGGAGCTGTTTTTT
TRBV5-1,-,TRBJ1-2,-,CASSLQDNYGYTF,TGCGCCAGCAGCTTACAGGACAACTATGGCTACACCTTC
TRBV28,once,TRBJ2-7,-,CASSSNQGYEQYF,TGTGCCAGCAGTTCCAATCAGGGCTACGAGCAGTACTTC
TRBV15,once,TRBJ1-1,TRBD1,CATSRGKGAGDTEAFF,TGTGCCACCAGCAGGGGGAAGGGGGCCGGGGACACTGAAGCTTTCTTT
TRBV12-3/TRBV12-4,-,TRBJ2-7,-,CASSLRQSYEQYF,TGTGCCAGCAGTTTGAGGCAGTCGTACGAGCAGTACTTC
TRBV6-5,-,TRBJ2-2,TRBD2,CASRVSGSPGELFF,TGTGCCAGCAGGGTTAGCGGGAGCCCCGGGGAGCTGTTTTTT
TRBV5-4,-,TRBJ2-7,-,CASSPWTARDEQYF,TGTGCCAGCAGCCCCTGGACAGCTCGCGACGAGCAGTACTTC
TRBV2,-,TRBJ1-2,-,CASRTRGVPYGYTF,TGTGCCAGCAGGACCAGGGGCGTCCCCTATGGCTACACCTTC
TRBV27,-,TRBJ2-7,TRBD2,CASSLSNLAGLAGRPVRTYEQYF,TGTGCCAGCAGTTTATCGAATCTGGCGGGACTAGCGGGGAGGCCAGTTCGAACCTACGAGCAGTACTTC
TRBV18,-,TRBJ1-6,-,CASSPGQRPSPLHF,TGTGCCAGCTCACCGGGACAAAGGCCTTCACCCCTCCACTTT
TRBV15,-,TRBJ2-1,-,CATSRSQTLLRHNEQFF,TGTGCCACCAGCAGATCCCAGACTCTCCTGAGACACAATGAGCAGTTCTTC
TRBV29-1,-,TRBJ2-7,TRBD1,CSVESGQGPYEQYF,TGCAGCGTTGAAAGTGGACAGGGACCCTACGAGCAGTACTTC
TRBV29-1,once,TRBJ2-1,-,CSVDASPSSYNEQFF,TGCAGCGTTGACGCGTCGCCGAGCTCCTACAATGAGCAGTTCTTC
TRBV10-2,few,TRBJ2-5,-,CASSESPRTVQETQYF,TGCGCCAGCAGTGAGTCGCCCCGGACAGTCCAAGAGACCCAGTACTTC
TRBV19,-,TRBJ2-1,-,CASSSSRDEQFF,TGTGCCAGTAGCTCTTCCCGGGATGAGCAGTTCTTC
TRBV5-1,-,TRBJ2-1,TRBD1,CASSSGQGSYNEQFF,TGCGCCAGCAGCTCTGGACAGGGGTCCTACAATGAGCAGTTCTTC
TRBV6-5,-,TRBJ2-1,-,CASSSKLAETYNEQFF,TGTGCCAGCAGTTCTAAACTAGCCGAAACCTACAATGAGCAGTTCTTC
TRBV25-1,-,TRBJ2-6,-,CASSESRGSGANVLTF,TGTGCCAGCAGTGAATCGAGGGGGTCCGGGGCCAACGTCCTGACTTTC
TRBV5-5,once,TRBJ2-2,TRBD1,CASSFWDRQTGELFF,TGTGCCAGCAGTTTTTGGGACAGACAAACCGGGGAGCTGTTTTTT
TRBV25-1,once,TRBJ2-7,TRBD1,CASSRPGQYEQYF,TGTGCCAGCAGTAGACCGGGACAGTACGAGCAGTACTTC
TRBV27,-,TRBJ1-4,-,CASSSHSSGREEKLFF,TGTGCCAGCAGTTCTCATTCCTCAGGGAGGGAAGAAAAACTGTTTTTT
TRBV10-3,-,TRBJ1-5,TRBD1,CAISAGTGLKSQPQHF,TGTGCCATCAGTGCGGGGACAGGCCTTAAGAGTCAGCCCCAGCATTTT
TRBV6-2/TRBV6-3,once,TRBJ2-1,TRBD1,CASSPRQGARYNEQFF,TGTGCCAGCAGCCCAAGACAGGGGGCTAGGTACAATGAGCAGTTCTTC
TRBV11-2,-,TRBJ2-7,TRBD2,CASSVLAYEQYF,TGTGCCAGCAGCGTACTAGCGTACGAGCAGTACTTC
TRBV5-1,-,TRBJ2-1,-,CASSLPQGNEQFF,TGCGCCAGCAGCCTACCTCAGGGTAATGAGCAGTTCTTC
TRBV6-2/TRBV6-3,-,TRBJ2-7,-,CASSYSGLNDEQYF,TGTGCCAGCAGTTACTCGGGACTGAACGACGAGCAGTACTTC
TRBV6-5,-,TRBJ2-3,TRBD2,CASGVTSGMDTQYF,TGTGCCAGCGGGGTGACTAGCGGGATGGATACGCAGTATTTT
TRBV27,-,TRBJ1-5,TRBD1,CASRFGQGAWPQHF,TGTGCCAGCAGATTTGGACAGGGGGCATGGCCCCAGCATTTT
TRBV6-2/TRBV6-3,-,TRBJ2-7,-,CASSYWAGLEF,TGTGCCAGCAGTTACTGGGCAGGGCTGGAGTTC
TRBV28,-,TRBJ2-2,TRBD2,CASSLSYGTTNTGELFF,TGTGCCAGCAGTTTATCTTATGGGACTACGAACACCGGGGAGCTGTTTTTT
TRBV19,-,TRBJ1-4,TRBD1,CASSPLWQGAEKLFF,TGTGCCAGTAGTCCCCTATGGCAGGGGGCCGAAAAACTGTTTTTT
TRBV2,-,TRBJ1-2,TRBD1,CASSLQGDYGYTF,TGTGCCAGCAGTTTACAGGGGGATTATGGCTACACCTTC
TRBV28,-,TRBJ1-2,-,CASRGDLGYTF,TGTGCCAGCAGAGGAGATTTGGGCTACACCTTC
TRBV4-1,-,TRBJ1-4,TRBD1,CASSSVGTGNEKLFF,TGCGCCAGCAGCTCAGTCGGGACAGGGAATGAAAAACTGTTTTTT
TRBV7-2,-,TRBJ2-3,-,CASSLVGDWADTQYF,TGTGCCAGCAGCTTAGTCGGGGACTGGGCAGATACGCAGTATTTT
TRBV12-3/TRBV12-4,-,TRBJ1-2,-,CASSLGTVSGYTF,TGTGCCAGCAGTTTAGGAACAGTGAGTGGCTACACCTTC
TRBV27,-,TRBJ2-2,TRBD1,CASSWTGPNTGELFF,TGTGCCAGCAGTTGGACAGGGCCGAACACCGGGGAGCTGTTTTTT
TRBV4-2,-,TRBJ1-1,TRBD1,CASSQDVRGEYAEAFF,TGTGCCAGCAGCCAAGATGTCAGGGGGGAATATGCTGAAGCTTTCTTT
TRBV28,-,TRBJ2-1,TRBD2,CASSFIAGAEQFF,TGTGCCAGCAGCTTTATCGCGGGAGCTGAGCAGTTCTTC
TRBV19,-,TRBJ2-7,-,CASSMSREPSYEQYF,TGTGCCAGTAGTATGAGTCGGGAGCCCTCCTACGAGCAGTACTTC
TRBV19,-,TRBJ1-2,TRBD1,CASSMGQGLYGYTF,TGTGCCAGTAGTATGGGACAGGGACTGTATGGCTACACCTTC
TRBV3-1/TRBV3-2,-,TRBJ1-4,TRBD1,CASSQGTVYEKLFF,TGTGCCAGCAGCCAGGGGACAGTCTATGAAAAACTGTTTTTT
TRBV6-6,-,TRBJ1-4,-,CASSYSAGFNEKLFF,TGTGCCAGCAGTTATTCGGCAGGCTTTAATGAAAAACTGTTTTTT
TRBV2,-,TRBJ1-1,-,CASRGLNTEAFF,TGTGCCAGCAGGGGGCTGAACACTGAAGCTTTCTTT
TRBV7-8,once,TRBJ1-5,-,CASSLGSGSLYSNQPQHF,TGTGCCAGCAGCTTAGGGTCAGGGTCTTTGTATAGCAATCAGCCCCAGCATTTT
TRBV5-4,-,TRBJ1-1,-,CASSLQNKHGELNTEAFF,TGTGCCAGCAGCCTCCAGAATAAACACGGGGAGCTGAACACTGAAGCTTTCTTT